This T cell receptor beta chain was obtained from a study of T cell repertoires in cytomegalovirus infection. About the research overall: Indications of both CMV infection and matching HLA type were provided by public TCR beta signatures.

Notes on the study in general: Frequencies of public TCR beta families were cumulated, and this identified carriers of CMV plus the relevant HLA.

About this clonotype itself: The antigen is not known.

TCRdb re-called the reads with MiXCR, one entry per CDR3 protein. The sample has fewer than 550,000 distinct CDR3 sequences, around 27% seen once. Germline CDR1 SGHVS, CDR2 FNYEAQ. With V trimmed by 5 bases and J by 6 bases, 8 bases remained unmatched. The CDR3 runs 14 residues. What was sequenced was PBMCs. This rearrangement joins TRBV7-6 to TRBJ2-7; 9 nucleotides agree with TRBD2. The source of this sequence is a human donor in good health (CMV status not recorded). Some clones in this sample may be carry-over from other donors' samples. DNA for the CDR3: TGTGCCAGCAGCCCGACTAGCGGCCCAATCGAGCAGTACGTC. Its translation: CASSPTSGPIEQYV.